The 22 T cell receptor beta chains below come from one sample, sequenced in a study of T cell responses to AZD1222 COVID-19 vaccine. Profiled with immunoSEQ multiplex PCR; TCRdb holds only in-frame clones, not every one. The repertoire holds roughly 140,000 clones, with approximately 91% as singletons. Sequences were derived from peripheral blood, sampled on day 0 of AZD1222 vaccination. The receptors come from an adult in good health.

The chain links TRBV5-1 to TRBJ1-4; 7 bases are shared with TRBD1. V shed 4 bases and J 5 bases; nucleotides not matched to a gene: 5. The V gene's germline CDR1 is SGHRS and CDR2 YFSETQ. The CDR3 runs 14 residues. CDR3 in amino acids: CASSRDSSNEKLFF. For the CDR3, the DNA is TGCGCCAGCAGCCGGGACAGCTCAAATGAAAAACTGTTTTTT.

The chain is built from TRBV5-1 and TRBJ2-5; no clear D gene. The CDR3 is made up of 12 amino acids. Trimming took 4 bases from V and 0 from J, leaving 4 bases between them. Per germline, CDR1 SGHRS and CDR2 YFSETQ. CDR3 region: CASSRYQETQYF. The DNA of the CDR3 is TGCGCCAGCAGCCGGTACCAAGAGACCCAGTACTTC.

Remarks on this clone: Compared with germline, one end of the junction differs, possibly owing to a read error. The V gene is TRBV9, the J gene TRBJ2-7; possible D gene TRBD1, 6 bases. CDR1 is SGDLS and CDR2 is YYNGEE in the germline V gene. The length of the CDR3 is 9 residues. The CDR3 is CACRGEQYF. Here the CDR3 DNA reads TGTGCCTGCAGGGGTGAGCAGTACTTC.

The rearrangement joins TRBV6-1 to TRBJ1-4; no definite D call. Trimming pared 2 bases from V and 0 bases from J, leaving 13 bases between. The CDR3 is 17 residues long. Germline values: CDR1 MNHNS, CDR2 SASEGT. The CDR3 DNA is TGTGCCAGCAGTGAAATAGACCGAAGGGCAACTAATGAAAAACTGTTTTTT. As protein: CASSEIDRRATNEKLFF.

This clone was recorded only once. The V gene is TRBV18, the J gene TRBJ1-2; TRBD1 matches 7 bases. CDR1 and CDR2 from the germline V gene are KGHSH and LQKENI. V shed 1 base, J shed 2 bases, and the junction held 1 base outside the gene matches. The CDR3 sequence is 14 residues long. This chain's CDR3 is CASSPQGANYGYTF. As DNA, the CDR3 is TGTGCCAGCTCACCACAGGGGGCAAACTATGGCTACACCTTC.

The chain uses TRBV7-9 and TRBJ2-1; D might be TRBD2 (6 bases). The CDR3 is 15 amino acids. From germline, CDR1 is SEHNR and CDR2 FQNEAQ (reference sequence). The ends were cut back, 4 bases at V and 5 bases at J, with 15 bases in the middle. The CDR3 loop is CASSSRTNPNNEQFF. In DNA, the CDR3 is TGTGCCAGCAGCTCCCGGACTAATCCAAACAATGAGCAGTTCTTC.

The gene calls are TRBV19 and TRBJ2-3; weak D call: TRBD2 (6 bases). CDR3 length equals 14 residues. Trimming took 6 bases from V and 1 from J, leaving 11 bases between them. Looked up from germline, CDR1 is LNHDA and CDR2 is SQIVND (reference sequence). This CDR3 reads CASSGGRGTDTQYF. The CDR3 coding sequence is TGTGCCAGTAGCGGGGGTCGGGGCACAGATACGCAGTATTTT.

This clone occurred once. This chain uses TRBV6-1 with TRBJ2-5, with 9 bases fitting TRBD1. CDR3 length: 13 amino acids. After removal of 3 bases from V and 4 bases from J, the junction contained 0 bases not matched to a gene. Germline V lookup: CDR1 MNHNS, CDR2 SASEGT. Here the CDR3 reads CASSETGGETQYF. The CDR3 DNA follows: TGTGCCAGCAGTGAGACAGGGGGAGAGACCCAGTACTTC.

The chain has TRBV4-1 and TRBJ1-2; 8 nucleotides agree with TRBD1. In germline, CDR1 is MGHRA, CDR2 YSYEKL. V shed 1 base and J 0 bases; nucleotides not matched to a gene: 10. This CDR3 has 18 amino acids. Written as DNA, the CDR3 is TGCGCCAGCAGCCAAGGGCGGGCTTGGACAGGGTCTAACTATGGCTACACCTTC. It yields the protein CASSQGRAWTGSNYGYTF.

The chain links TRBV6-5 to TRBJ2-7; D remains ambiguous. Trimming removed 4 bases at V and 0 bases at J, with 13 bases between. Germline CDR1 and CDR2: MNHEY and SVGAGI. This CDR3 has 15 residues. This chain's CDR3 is CASSFLGSSSYEQYF. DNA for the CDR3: TGTGCCAGCAGTTTCCTCGGGTCCAGCTCCTACGAGCAGTACTTC.

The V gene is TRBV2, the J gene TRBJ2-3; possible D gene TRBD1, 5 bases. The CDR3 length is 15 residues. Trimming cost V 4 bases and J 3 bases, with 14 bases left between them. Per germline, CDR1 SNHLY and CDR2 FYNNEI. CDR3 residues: CASSAYRRVTDTQYF. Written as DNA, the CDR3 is TGTGCCAGCAGTGCATATCGCAGGGTTACAGATACGCAGTATTTT.

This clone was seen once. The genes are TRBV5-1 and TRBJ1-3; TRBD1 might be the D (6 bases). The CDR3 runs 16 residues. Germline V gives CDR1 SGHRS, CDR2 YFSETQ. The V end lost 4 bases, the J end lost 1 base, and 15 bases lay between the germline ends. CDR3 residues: CASSASNRDSGNTIYF. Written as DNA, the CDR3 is TGCGCCAGCAGCGCCTCTAACAGGGATTCTGGAAACACCATATATTTT.

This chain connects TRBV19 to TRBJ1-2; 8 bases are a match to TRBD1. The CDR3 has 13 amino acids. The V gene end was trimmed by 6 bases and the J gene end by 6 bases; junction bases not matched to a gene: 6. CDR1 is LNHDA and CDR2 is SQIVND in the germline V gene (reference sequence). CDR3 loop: CASRNTGGHGYTF. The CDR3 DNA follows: TGTGCCAGTAGGAATACAGGGGGGCATGGCTACACCTTC.

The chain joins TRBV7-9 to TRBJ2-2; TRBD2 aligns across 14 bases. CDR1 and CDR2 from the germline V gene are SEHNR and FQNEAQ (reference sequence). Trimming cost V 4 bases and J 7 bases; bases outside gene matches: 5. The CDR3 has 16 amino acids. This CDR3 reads CASSSGTSGSYGELFF. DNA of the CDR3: TGTGCCAGCAGCTCCGGGACTAGCGGGAGCTACGGGGAGCTGTTTTTT.

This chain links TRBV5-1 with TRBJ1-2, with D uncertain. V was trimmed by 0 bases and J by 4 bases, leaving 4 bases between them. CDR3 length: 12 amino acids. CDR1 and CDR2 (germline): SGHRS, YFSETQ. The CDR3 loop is CASSLGPYGYTF. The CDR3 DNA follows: TGCGCCAGCAGCTTGGGGCCCTATGGCTACACCTTC.

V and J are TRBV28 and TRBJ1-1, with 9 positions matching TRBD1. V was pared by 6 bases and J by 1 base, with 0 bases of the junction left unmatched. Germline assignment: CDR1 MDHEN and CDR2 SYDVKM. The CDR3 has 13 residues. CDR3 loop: CASRQGANTEAFF. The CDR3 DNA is TGTGCCAGCAGACAGGGGGCGAACACTGAAGCTTTCTTT.

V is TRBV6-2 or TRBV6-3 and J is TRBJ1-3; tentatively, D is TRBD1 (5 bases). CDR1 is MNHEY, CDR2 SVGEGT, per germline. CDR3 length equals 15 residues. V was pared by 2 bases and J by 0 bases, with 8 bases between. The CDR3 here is CASSYAGTSGNTIYF. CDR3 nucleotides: TGTGCCAGCAGTTACGCTGGGACCTCTGGAAACACCATATATTTT.

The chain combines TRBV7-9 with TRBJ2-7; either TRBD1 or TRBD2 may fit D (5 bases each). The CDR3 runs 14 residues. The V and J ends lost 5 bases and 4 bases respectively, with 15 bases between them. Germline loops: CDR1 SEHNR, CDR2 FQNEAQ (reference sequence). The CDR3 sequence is CASSIHRDLYEQYF. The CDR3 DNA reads TGTGCCAGCAGCATACACCGGGACCTATACGAGCAGTACTTC.

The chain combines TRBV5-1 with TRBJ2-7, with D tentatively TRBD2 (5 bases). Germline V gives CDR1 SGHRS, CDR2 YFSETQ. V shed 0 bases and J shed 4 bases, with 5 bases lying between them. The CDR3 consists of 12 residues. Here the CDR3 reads CASSLGRYEQYF. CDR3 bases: TGCGCCAGCAGCTTGGGGAGGTACGAGCAGTACTTC.

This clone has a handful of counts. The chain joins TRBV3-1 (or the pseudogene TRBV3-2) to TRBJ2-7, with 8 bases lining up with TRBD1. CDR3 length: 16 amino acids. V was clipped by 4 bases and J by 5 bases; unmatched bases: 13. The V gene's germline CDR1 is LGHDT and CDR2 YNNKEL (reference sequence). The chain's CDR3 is CASSPYRGSQGDEQYF. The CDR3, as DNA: TGTGCCAGCAGCCCCTACAGGGGGAGTCAGGGGGACGAGCAGTACTTC.

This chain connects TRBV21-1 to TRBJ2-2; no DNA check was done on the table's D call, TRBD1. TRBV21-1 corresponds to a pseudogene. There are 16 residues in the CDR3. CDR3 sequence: CASSYRDRGLTGELFF. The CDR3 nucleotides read TGTGCCAGCAGCTACCGGGACAGGGGGCTGACCGGGGAGCTGTTTTTT.

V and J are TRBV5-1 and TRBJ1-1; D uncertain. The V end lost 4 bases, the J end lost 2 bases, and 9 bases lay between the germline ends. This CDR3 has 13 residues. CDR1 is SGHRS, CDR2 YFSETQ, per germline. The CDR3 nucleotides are TGCGCCAGCAGCCTCGGGCTAAACACTGAAGCTTTCTTT. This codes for CASSLGLNTEAFF.